This TCR beta chain was found in a study of PD-L1 blockade in urothelial cancer. Across the whole study: Blood analysis took place 3 weeks (second dose) and 6 weeks after treatment start.

Clones were read by immunoSEQ multiplex PCR, and TCRdb kept only the in-frame ones, dropping some. The table lists approximately 100,000 clones, around 85% of them singletons. Germline lookup yields CDR1 MNHEY and CDR2 SVGAGI. J gave up 1 base and V 5 bases, and 3 bases lay outside the gene matches. CDR3 length: 15 residues. This rearrangement joins TRBV6-5 to TRBJ2-4, with 9 bases matching TRBD2. Sample: PBMCs, taken around atezolizumab (anti-PD-L1) treatment. This TCR was recovered from a man between 45 and 60 years old with urothelial cancer. As DNA, the CDR3 is TGTGCCAGCAGTAGCGGGAGGATTGCCAAAAACATTCAGTACTTC. It codes for CASSSGRIAKNIQYF.